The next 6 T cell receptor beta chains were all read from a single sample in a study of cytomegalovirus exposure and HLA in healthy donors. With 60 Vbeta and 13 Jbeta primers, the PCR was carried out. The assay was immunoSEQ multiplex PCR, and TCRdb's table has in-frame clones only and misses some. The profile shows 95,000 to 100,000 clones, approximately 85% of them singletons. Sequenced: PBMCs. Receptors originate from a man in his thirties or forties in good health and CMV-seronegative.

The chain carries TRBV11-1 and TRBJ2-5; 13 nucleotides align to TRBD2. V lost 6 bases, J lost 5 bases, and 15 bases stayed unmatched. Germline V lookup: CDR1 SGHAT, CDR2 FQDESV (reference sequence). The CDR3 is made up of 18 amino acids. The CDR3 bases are TGTGCCAGCAGTTCGGACCGGACTAGCGGGAGAAACTTTGAGACCCAGTACTTC. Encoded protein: CASSSDRTSGRNFETQYF.

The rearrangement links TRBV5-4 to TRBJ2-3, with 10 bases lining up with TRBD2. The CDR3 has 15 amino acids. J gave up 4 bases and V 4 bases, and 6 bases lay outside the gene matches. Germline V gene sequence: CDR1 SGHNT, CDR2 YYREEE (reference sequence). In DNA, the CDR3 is TGTGCCAGCAGCGAGGCTAGCGGGGGCCCAGATACGCAGTATTTT. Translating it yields CASSEASGGPDTQYF.

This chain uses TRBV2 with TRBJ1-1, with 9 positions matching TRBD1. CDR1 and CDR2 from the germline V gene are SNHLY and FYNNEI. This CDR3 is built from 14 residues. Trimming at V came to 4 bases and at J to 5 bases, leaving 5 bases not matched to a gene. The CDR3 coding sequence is TGTGCCAGCAGTGGGACAGGGGCAGGGACTGAAGCTTTCTTT. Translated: CASSGTGAGTEAFF.

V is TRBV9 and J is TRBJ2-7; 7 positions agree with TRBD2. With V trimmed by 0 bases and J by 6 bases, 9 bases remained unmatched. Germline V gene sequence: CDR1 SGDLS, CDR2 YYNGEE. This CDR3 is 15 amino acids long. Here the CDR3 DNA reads TGTGCCAGCAGCGTAGGATCCCGGGACTATCTCGAGCAGTACTTC. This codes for CASSVGSRDYLEQYF.

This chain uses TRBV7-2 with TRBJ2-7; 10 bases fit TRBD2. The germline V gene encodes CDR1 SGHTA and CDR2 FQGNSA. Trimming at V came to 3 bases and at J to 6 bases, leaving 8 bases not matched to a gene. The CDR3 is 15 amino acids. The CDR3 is CASSLTSGLGGEQYF. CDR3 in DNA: TGTGCCAGCAGCTTGACTAGCGGGCTGGGCGGCGAGCAGTACTTC.

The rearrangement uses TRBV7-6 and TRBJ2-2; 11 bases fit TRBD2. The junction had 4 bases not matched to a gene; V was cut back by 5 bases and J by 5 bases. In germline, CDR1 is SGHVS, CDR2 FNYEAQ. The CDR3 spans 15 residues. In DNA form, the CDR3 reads TGTGCCAGCAGCCCGACTAGCGGGATTACCGGGGAGCTGTTTTTT. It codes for CASSPTSGITGELFF.